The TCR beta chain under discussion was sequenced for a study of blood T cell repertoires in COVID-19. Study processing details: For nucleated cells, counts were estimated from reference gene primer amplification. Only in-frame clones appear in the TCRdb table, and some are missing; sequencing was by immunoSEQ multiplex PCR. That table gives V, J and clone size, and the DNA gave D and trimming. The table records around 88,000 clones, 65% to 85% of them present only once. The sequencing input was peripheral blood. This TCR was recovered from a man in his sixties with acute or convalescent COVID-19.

CDR3 protein: CASGLVPGALGYTF. The CDR3 DNA is TGTGCTAGTGGTTTGGTACCAGGGGCATTGGGCTACACCTTC. The chain recombines TRBV12-5 with TRBJ1-2, with a tentative D call TRBD1 (6 bases). The CDR3 is made up of 14 amino acids. Germline V gene data show CDR1 as LGHNT and CDR2 as FRNRAP. V was trimmed by 0 bases and J by 8 bases, leaving 13 bases between them.